The rows below give T cell receptor beta chains drawn from one sample of a study of T cell responses to AZD1222 COVID-19 vaccine. Sequencing was performed with immunoSEQ multiplex PCR; in TCRdb, only in-frame clones are kept and a portion is missing. The sample consists of tens of thousands of clones, 87% of them appearing once. The material sequenced was peripheral blood, taken 28 days after the second AZD1222 dose. The receptor source for this set is an adult who received the AZD1222 COVID-19 vaccine. Both conserved end residues are part of each CDR3. D genes are given only for firm matches. Size values are once, few and many counts, or a class for expanded clones, and some rows have none.

CASSPWTERYNEQFF,TGTGCCAGTAGTCCATGGACAGAAAGATACAATGAGCAGTTCTTC,TRBV19,once,TRBJ2-1,-
CASTLTFGDRALF,TGTGCCAGCACTCTAACATTTGGGGACAGGGCCCTTTTT,TRBV28,once,TRBJ2-3,TRBD1
CSARGDQPQHF,TGCAGTGCTAGAGGGGATCAGCCCCAGCATTTT,TRBV20-1,-,TRBJ1-5,-
CASSLVGQETQYF,TGTGCCAGCAGCTTGGTAGGCCAAGAGACCCAGTACTTC,TRBV5-5,-,TRBJ2-5,-
CASSPTAPGGQGYTF,TGTGCCAGCAGTCCCACCGCCCCGGGAGGTCAGGGCTACACCTTC,TRBV27,-,TRBJ1-2,-
CASSEDSPSGNTIYF,TGTGCCAGCAGCGAAGACAGCCCCTCTGGAAACACCATATATTTT,TRBV9,-,TRBJ1-3,-
CASSLGTRGEKLFF,TGTGCCAGCAGCTTGGGGACACGAGGAGAAAAACTGTTTTTT,TRBV5-5,few,TRBJ1-4,-
CASSTDSYEQYF,TGTGCCAGCAGCACAGACAGCTACGAGCAGTACTTC,TRBV7-8,-,TRBJ2-7,-
CASSYSTRGGTEAFF,TGTGCCAGCAGTTACTCCACCAGGGGAGGGACTGAAGCTTTCTTT,TRBV6-5,-,TRBJ1-1,-
CASRKGARSGELFF,TGCGCCAGCAGAAAGGGGGCCCGATCCGGGGAGCTGTTTTTT,TRBV10-2,few,TRBJ2-2,TRBD1
CASSLATGFYGYTF,TGTGCCAGCAGCTTGGCCACAGGATTCTATGGCTACACCTTC,TRBV5-5,once,TRBJ1-2,-
CASSWTGPYYEQYF,TGTGCCAGCAGTTGGACAGGGCCTTACTACGAGCAGTACTTC,TRBV6-5,-,TRBJ2-7,TRBD1
CASSLGGAADYGYTF,TGTGCCAGCAGTTTAGGTGGGGCAGCAGACTATGGCTACACCTTC,TRBV6-5,-,TRBJ1-2,-
CASSLQGANEAFF,TGTGCCAGCAGCCTCCAGGGGGCGAATGAAGCTTTCTTT,TRBV3-1/TRBV3-2,-,TRBJ1-1,TRBD1
CASSMAGGQTYNEQFF,TGTGCCAGTAGTATGGCGGGGGGGCAGACCTACAATGAGCAGTTCTTC,TRBV19,-,TRBJ2-1,TRBD2
CASSETPGAGYEQYF,TGTGCCAGCAGTGAAACCCCAGGGGCCGGGTACGAGCAGTACTTC,TRBV2,-,TRBJ2-7,-
CASSYFGIQPQHF,TGTGCCAGCAGTTACTTCGGGATTCAGCCCCAGCATTTT,TRBV6-2/TRBV6-3,-,TRBJ1-5,-
CASSPGGGAGNTQYF,TGTGCCAGCAGCCCTGGAGGGGGGGCTGGGAATACGCAGTATTTT,TRBV4-2,-,TRBJ2-3,-
CASSPGAGGYEQYF,TGTGCCAGCTCACCCGGAGCGGGGGGTTACGAGCAGTACTTC,TRBV18,few,TRBJ2-7,TRBD2
CASSGRGWDGYTF,TGTGCCAGCAGTGGCAGGGGGTGGGATGGCTACACCTTC,TRBV2,few,TRBJ1-2,TRBD1
CASSQGPRGLLYGYTF,TGTGCCAGCAGCCAAGGGCCCAGGGGGCTTCTCTATGGCTACACCTTC,TRBV3-1/TRBV3-2,-,TRBJ1-2,TRBD1
CASSLRSSGVYTDTQYF,TGTGCCAGCAGCTTAAGGTCTAGCGGGGTTTACACAGATACGCAGTATTTT,TRBV7-9,-,TRBJ2-3,TRBD2
CASSLVLAGGPYEQYF,TGTGCCAGCAGCTTAGTTCTAGCGGGGGGGCCCTACGAGCAGTACTTC,TRBV7-2,-,TRBJ2-7,TRBD2